The entry below describes one T cell receptor beta chain. Its antigen is still unknown. This specimen belongs to a study of OX40 agonist ivuxolimab in advanced cancers. In the study overall: Among those enrolled, mean age was 60 years (range about 23 to 90) and approximately 80% were male. Earlier anti-PD-1, anti-PD-L1 or anti-CTLA-4 therapy was permitted; roughly 42% had received some.

TCRdb keeps only in-frame clones here, not all; method: immunoSEQ multiplex PCR. The repertoire holds around 50,000 clones, with about 88% as singletons. Germline CDR1 reads SGHRS; CDR2 reads YFSETQ. The CDR3 runs 16 residues. J gave up 2 bases and V 0 bases, and 5 bases lay outside the gene matches. General study results and limits: On average, CD8+ T cells showed a greater number of expanded clones than CD4+.

This specimen consisted of CD4+ or CD8+ T cells sorted from blood, obtained in a trial of the OX40 agonist ivuxolimab. The TCR originated in an adult with an advanced solid tumor such as melanoma, head and neck, liver or kidney cancer. The V call is TRBV5-1, the J call TRBJ2-3; 8 nucleotides line up with TRBD1. This chain's CDR3 is CASSLAGGPTTDTQYF. The CDR3, as DNA: TGCGCCAGCAGCTTGGCAGGGGGCCCTACCACAGATACGCAGTATTTT.